The entry below describes one T cell receptor beta chain. Its antigen is still unknown. The CDR3 runs to 12 residues. CDR1 SGDLS and CDR2 YYNGEE come from the germline V gene. V lost 3 bases and J lost 13, with 11 bases in between. The data belong to a study of T cell responses to AZD1222 COVID-19 vaccine. Study-wide findings and caveats: Baseline testing showed seropositivity in only 5 or 6 AZD1222 recipients. At 160-218 and 743-854, vaccine-associated CD4 TCRs were dominant, and they spanned spike. Donors were mostly white British, more females; clonal diversity possibly underestimated.

Generated by immunoSEQ multiplex PCR, the TCRdb table keeps only in-frame clones and is missing some. In the table there are about 160,000 clones, approximately 87% of which are singletons. This receptor was obtained from an adult who received the AZD1222 COVID-19 vaccine. Sequencing used peripheral blood, obtained 28 days after the second AZD1222 dose. The chain recombines TRBV9 with TRBJ1-6; D not certain. CDR3 sequence reads: CASSDPGFPLHF. In nucleotides, the CDR3 is TGTGCCAGCAGCGACCCAGGTTTCCCCCTCCACTTT.